Presented here are 20 T cell receptor beta chains from one specimen sequenced in a study of blood T cell repertoires in COVID-19. Profiled with immunoSEQ multiplex PCR; TCRdb holds only in-frame clones, not every one. The sample shows approximately 150,000 clones, about 86% of them seen only once. The sequenced sample consisted of peripheral blood. The receptors derive from a woman in her fifties or sixties with acute or convalescent COVID-19.

This clone was detected only once. The chain links TRBV18 to TRBJ2-2, with 7 bases identical to TRBD2. The ends lost 2 bases at V and 3 bases at J; junction bases unmatched: 6. CDR1 is KGHSH and CDR2 is LQKENI in the germline V gene. This CDR3 is built from 16 residues. The DNA for the CDR3 is TGTGCCAGCTCACCAAACTCGCGGGGGTACACCGGGGAGCTGTTTTTT. Its protein is CASSPNSRGYTGELFF.

The gene calls are TRBV30 and TRBJ2-1, with D tentatively TRBD1 (5 bases). The germline V gene has CDR1 GTSNPN and CDR2 SVGIG (reference sequence). Trimming cost V 0 bases and J 6 bases, with 15 bases left between them. The CDR3 has 15 residues. The CDR3 DNA reads as TGTGCCTGGAGTGTACTCGGGCAGGGTGTCAATGAGCAGTTCTTC. Its translation is CAWSVLGQGVNEQFF.

The chain couples TRBV28 to TRBJ2-2; the D gene is possibly TRBD1 (5 bases). V lost 2 bases and J 3 bases, leaving 10 bases between the germline ends. CDR3 length: 15 amino acids. The V gene's germline CDR1 is MDHEN and CDR2 SYDVKM. The CDR3 DNA sequence: TGTGCCAGCAGTTTAGCAGGGATGTACACCGGGGAGCTGTTTTTT. Translation gives CASSLAGMYTGELFF.

The CDR3 region is CASSQEAGGYNEQFF. The DNA for the CDR3 is TGCGCCAGCAGCCAAGAAGCGGGGGGCTACAATGAGCAGTTCTTC. The chain combines TRBV4-3 with TRBJ2-1, with 9 nucleotides matching TRBD2. The germline CDR1 and CDR2 sequences are LGHNA and YSLEER. The junction had 0 bases not matched to a gene; V was cut back by 0 bases and J by 3 bases. There are 15 residues in the CDR3.

The chain couples TRBV28 to TRBJ1-5, with D unresolved. Germline values: CDR1 MDHEN, CDR2 SYDVKM. The CDR3 sequence is 16 residues long. V was cut by 4 bases and J by 2 bases, with 15 bases left in between. The DNA for the CDR3 is TGTGCCAGCAGTTCAGTAGGTGGCACAGGCAATCAGCCCCAGCATTTT. Translation gives CASSSVGGTGNQPQHF.

The chain employs TRBV5-6 and TRBJ1-1; a weak D match, TRBD1 (5 bases). The CDR3 has 13 residues. Germline V gives CDR1 SGHDT, CDR2 YYEEEE. V was clipped by 5 bases and J by 6 bases, with 14 bases between them. In DNA, the CDR3 is TGTGCCAGCAGTCTAACGGGGGTTCCTGAAGCTTTCTTT. As protein: CASSLTGVPEAFF.

The rearrangement joins TRBV11-2 to TRBJ2-4; no clear D gene. Trimming pared 0 bases from V and 0 bases from J, leaving 9 bases between. Germline V CDR1 and CDR2: SGHAT, FQNNGV. This CDR3 has 16 amino acids. The CDR3 DNA reads as TGTGCCAGCAGCTTAGAGCCCCGCGGAGCCAAAAACATTCAGTACTTC. It translates to CASSLEPRGAKNIQYF.

This clone was found a few times. The rearrangement links TRBV6-6 to TRBJ2-7; 7 bases line up with TRBD2. V lost 5 bases and J lost 4; bases outside the gene matches: 8. CDR1 MNHNY and CDR2 SVGAGI come from the germline V gene (reference sequence). CDR3 size: 14 residues. The CDR3 spells CASSPHLSGYEQYF. As DNA, the CDR3 is TGTGCCAGCAGTCCCCATCTTAGCGGGTACGAGCAGTACTTC.

The chain combines TRBV19 with TRBJ2-7; no firm D call. Trimming cost V 8 bases and J 3 bases, with 11 bases left between them. Looked up from germline, CDR1 is LNHDA and CDR2 is SQIVND (reference sequence). This CDR3 comprises 12 residues. The CDR3 DNA sequence: TGTGCCAGTTCAGAAGTTGGCTACGAGCAGTACTTC. It specifies CASSEVGYEQYF.

Here the CDR3 DNA reads TGTGCCAGCAGCTTAGGTCTTCTAGCGGGGGCCTACAATGAGCAGTTCTTC. Its translation is CASSLGLLAGAYNEQFF. This chain connects TRBV11-3 to TRBJ2-1; 10 nucleotides align to TRBD2. With 1 base clipped from V and 2 bases from J, the junction kept 5 bases outside the gene matches. The CDR3 has 17 amino acids. Germline V gene sequence: CDR1 SGHNT, CDR2 YENEEA. Complete variable domain (other parts from reference TRBV11-3 and TRBJ2-1): EAGVVQSPRYKIIEKKQPVAFWCNPISGHNTLYWYLQNLGQGPELLIRYENEEAVDDSQLPKDRFSAERLKGVDSTLKIQPAELGDSAVYLCASSLGLLAGAYNEQFFGPGTRLTVL.

The chain employs TRBV11-2 and TRBJ2-1; no definite D call. There are 13 residues in the CDR3. V dropped 4 bases and J dropped 0 bases, with 4 bases sitting between them. Looked up from germline, CDR1 is SGHAT and CDR2 is FQNNGV. In DNA, the CDR3 is TGTGCCAGCAGCTCCTTCTCCTACAATGAGCAGTTCTTC. Amino acid sequence: CASSSFSYNEQFF.

V and J are TRBV28 and TRBJ2-5; 12 bases are a match to TRBD2. The CDR3 spans 17 residues. Per the germline V gene, CDR1 is MDHEN and CDR2 is SYDVKM. The J segment lost 0 bases and the V segment lost 3 bases, leaving 5 bases of the junction unmatched. CDR3 protein: CASSLRLAGAYQETQYF. DNA for the CDR3: TGTGCCAGCAGTTTGAGACTAGCGGGGGCTTACCAAGAGACCCAGTACTTC.

The chain employs TRBV5-4 and TRBJ1-2, with D possibly matching TRBD1 (5 bases). The CDR3 is made up of 13 amino acids. Looked up from germline, CDR1 is SGHNT and CDR2 is YYREEE (reference sequence). V was trimmed by 0 bases and J by 8 bases, leaving 11 bases between them. CDR3 sequence reads: CASSLVREDGYTF. Here the CDR3 DNA reads TGTGCCAGCAGCTTGGTCAGGGAGGACGGCTACACCTTC.

This chain uses TRBV28 with TRBJ1-4, with TRBD1 identical over 8 bases. The CDR3 loop spans 15 amino acids. The trim removed 8 bases at V and 3 bases at J, leaving 8 bases unmatched. CDR1 and CDR2 (germline): MDHEN, SYDVKM. CDR3 nucleotide sequence: TGTGCCAGCGGGACGGACAGGGATCCTAATGAAAAACTGTTTTTT. Translated, it gives CASGTDRDPNEKLFF. Full variable domain (rest looked up from reference TRBV28 and TRBJ1-4): DVKVTQSSRYLVKRTGEKVFLECVQDMDHENMFWYRQDPGLGLRLIYFSYDVKMKEKGDIPEGYSVSREKKERFSLILESASTNQTSMYLCASGTDRDPNEKLFFGSGTQLSVL.

The chain carries TRBV2 and TRBJ2-6; 12 positions match TRBD1. V gave up 7 bases and J gave up 3 bases; unmatched junction bases: 4. Germline CDR1 SNHLY, CDR2 FYNNEI. The length of the CDR3 is 16 residues. Written as DNA, the CDR3 is TGTGCCAGCATGAGGGACAGGGGGCGTGGGGCCAACGTCCTGACTTTC. Encoded protein: CASMRDRGRGANVLTF.

This clone has a single count. The chain uses TRBV14 and TRBJ1-1; D is undetermined. Germline lookup yields CDR1 SGHDN and CDR2 FVKESK. The CDR3 has 13 amino acids. The ends were cut back, 0 bases at V and 4 bases at J, with 6 bases in the middle. Here the CDR3 DNA reads TGTGCCAGCAGCCAAGAACGGGGCACTGAAGCTTTCTTT. As protein: CASSQERGTEAFF.

This clone was picked up a small number of times. V is TRBV3-1 (or the pseudogene TRBV3-2) and J is TRBJ1-2, with 7 nucleotides matching TRBD1. The CDR3 loop spans 14 amino acids. From germline, CDR1 is LGHDT and CDR2 YNNKEL (reference sequence). V shed 2 bases, J shed 8 bases, and the junction held 8 bases outside the gene matches. The CDR3 DNA is TGTGCCAGCAGCCAACCCGGGACAGTTAACGGCTACACCTTC. Its translation is CASSQPGTVNGYTF.

CDR3 residues: CASSLEGWGGANVLTF. CDR3 DNA: TGTGCCAGCAGCTTAGAGGGATGGGGAGGGGCCAACGTCCTGACTTTC. V gene TRBV5-4 combines with J gene TRBJ2-6, with D maybe TRBD2 (5 bases). Germline CDR1 SGHNT, CDR2 YYREEE (reference sequence). CDR3 length equals 16 residues. With 2 bases removed from V and 4 bases from J, the gap between germline ends came to 13 bases. The complete variable domain, with remaining parts taken from reference TRBV5-4 and TRBJ2-6, reads ETGVTQSPTHLIKTRGQQVTLRCSSQSGHNTVSWYQQALGQGPQFIFQYYREEENGRGNFPPRFSGLQFPNYSSELNVNALELDDSALYLCASSLEGWGGANVLTFGAGSRLTVL.

This clone was counted a few times. The chain uses TRBV5-4 and TRBJ1-5; the match to TRBD1 covers 8 bases. Germline-derived CDR1 and CDR2 are SGHNT and YYREEE (reference sequence). V was pared by 4 bases and J by 4 bases, with 7 bases of the junction left unmatched. This CDR3 is built from 15 residues. The CDR3 sequence is CASSLDRGGNQPQHF. The CDR3, as DNA: TGTGCCAGCAGCCTCGACAGGGGAGGAAATCAGCCCCAGCATTTT.

The chain links TRBV5-1 to TRBJ1-1; a possible D gene is TRBD1 (5 bases). V lost 4 bases and J lost 4, with 20 bases in between. The CDR3 is 16 amino acids. Germline V gene data show CDR1 as SGHRS and CDR2 as YFSETQ. The chain's CDR3 is CASSPGGAVVGTEAFF. CDR3 nucleotides: TGCGCCAGCAGCCCTGGAGGGGCAGTGGTGGGCACTGAAGCTTTCTTT.